The text below deals with one TCR beta chain. Trimming removed 8 bases at V and 4 bases at J, with 11 bases between. Germline loops: CDR1 SEHNR, CDR2 FQNEAQ (reference sequence). The CDR3 has 12 amino acids. This sample stems from a study of CD8 T cells in Susac syndrome. The authors sequenced TCR beta from blood CD8+ and CD4+ T cells. Multiple sclerosis controls were treatment-naive patients with stable or active relapsing-remitting disease. The RNA input was 0.5 to 1 ug, and it was reverse transcribed with random hexamers. The amplification used immunoSEQ multiplex PCR on TCR beta CDR3; it spanned 54 Vbeta and 13 Jbeta. TCRdb reprocessed the immunoSEQ multiplex PCR reads with MiXCR, giving one entry per CDR3 protein. This sample has more than 65,000 distinct CDR3 sequences, with roughly 94% found just once.

This sequence originates from a human donor with multiple sclerosis. The chain has TRBV7-9 and TRBJ1-1; D is uncertain. The sequenced sample consisted of CD8+ T cells from PBMCs. CDR3 nucleotide sequence: TGTGCCAGCTCGAGCCTGGCCACTGAAGCTTTCTTT. Translated: CASSSLATEAFF.